A selection of T cell receptor beta chains follows, all from one sample in a study of T cells in Graves' hyperthyroidism and ophthalmopathy. TCRdb re-analysed the multiplex PCR reads in MiXCR, keeping a single row per CDR3 protein. The data contain about 710,000 distinct CDR3 sequences, approximately 16% of them singletons. The sequencing input was blood. Receptors originate from a man aged 18 to 35 with Graves' hyperthyroidism. CDR3s include the opening cysteine and the closing phenylalanine or tryptophan. The D gene is left open where the match is weak. Where a row states a size, it is once, few, many or the class of an expanded clone; other rows omit it.

size	D	V	J	CDR3	DNA
few	NA	TRBV5-1	TRBJ2-5	CASSGVDRRETQYF	TGCGCCAGCAGCGGGGTTGACAGAAGAGAGACCCAGTACTTC
many	NA	TRBV7-2	TRBJ2-7	CASSLAGRLTYEQYF	TGTGCCAGCAGCTTAGCAGGACGGTTAACCTACGAGCAGTACTTC
many	NA	TRBV18	TRBJ1-1	CASSPQPTEAFF	TGTGCCAGCTCTCCCCAGCCCACTGAAGCTTTCTTT
few	NA	TRBV25-1	TRBJ2-1	CASSESVLGRPGAYNEQFF	TGTGCCAGCAGTGAATCGGTCCTCGGGAGACCGGGGGCCTACAATGAGCAGTTCTTC
many	TRBD2	TRBV11-1	TRBJ2-2	CASSWGLAGSTGELFF	TGTGCCAGCAGCTGGGGACTAGCGGGGAGCACCGGGGAGCTGTTTTTT
NA	TRBD1	TRBV20-1	TRBJ1-3	CSAPGQGAHSGNTIYF	TGCAGTGCCCCGGGACAGGGGGCTCACTCTGGAAACACCATATATTTT
once	NA	TRBV5-1	TRBJ2-3	CASSFGSGGTDTQYF	TGCGCCAGCAGCTTCGGTAGCGGAGGCACAGATACGCAGTATTTT
NA	NA	TRBV10-3	TRBJ1-2	CAITRSALREGYGYTF	TGTGCCATCACCAGGTCGGCCCTCAGGGAGGGCTATGGCTACACCTTC
many	TRBD1	TRBV11-2	TRBJ1-4	CASSLGQGAVNEKLFF	TGTGCCAGCAGCTTAGGACAGGGGGCCGTGAATGAAAAACTGTTTTTT
few	TRBD1	TRBV25-1	TRBJ1-1	CASSARGLGTEAFF	TGTGCCAGCAGTGCCAGGGGGCTCGGCACTGAAGCTTTCTTT
many	TRBD1	TRBV28	TRBJ1-2	CASSFTHSGQQNYGYTF	TGTGCCAGCAGTTTCACTCATTCGGGACAGCAGAACTATGGCTACACCTTC
NA	TRBD1	TRBV18	TRBJ1-2	CASSPASIGGNYGYTF	TGTGCCAGCTCACCCGCGTCGATAGGGGGCAACTATGGCTACACCTTC
many	NA	TRBV20-1	TRBJ2-1	CSARGGNEQFF	TGCAGTGCGAGGGGGGGGAATGAGCAGTTCTTC
NA	NA	TRBV10-3	TRBJ1-3	CAISDPLGLAGNTIYF	TGTGCCATCAGTGATCCCTTAGGTCTAGCGGGAAACACCATATATTTT
NA	TRBD1	TRBV2	TRBJ1-1	CARGQGGTEAFF	TGTGCCAGAGGACAGGGCGGCACTGAAGCTTTCTTT
many	NA	TRBV18	TRBJ2-7	CASSHPDLHYEQYF	TGTGCCAGCTCACACCCGGACCTCCACTACGAGCAGTACTTC
NA	NA	TRBV4-2	TRBJ2-7	CASSQVVGAPPYEQYF	TGTGCCAGCAGCCAAGTAGTAGGGGCCCCGCCCTACGAGCAGTACTTC
few	TRBD1	TRBV13	TRBJ1-1	CASAGQGATEAFF	TGTGCCAGCGCCGGACAGGGGGCGACTGAAGCTTTCTTT
NA	NA	TRBV9	TRBJ2-5	CASSVGRTPQETQYF	TGTGCCAGCAGCGTAGGGCGAACTCCACAAGAGACCCAGTACTTC
few	NA	TRBV5-5	TRBJ1-2	CASSQDRLEGYTF	TGTGCCAGCAGCCAGGACAGACTAGAGGGCTACACCTTC
few	TRBD1	TRBV7-2	TRBJ2-7	CASSLVHSQGAYEQYF	TGTGCCAGCAGCTTAGTACATAGCCAGGGGGCCTACGAGCAGTACTTC
NA	NA	TRBV18	TRBJ1-5	CASSPGGTNQPQHF	TGTGCCAGCTCACCAGGGGGGACGAATCAGCCCCAGCATTTT
NA	TRBD2	TRBV5-1	TRBJ2-1	CASSLAGGLDEQFF	TGCGCCAGCAGCTTAGCGGGAGGGTTGGATGAGCAGTTCTTC
NA	NA	TRBV13	TRBJ2-5	CASSLKGAETQYF	TGTGCCAGCAGCTTAAAGGGTGCAGAGACCCAGTACTTC
few	NA	TRBV5-1	TRBJ2-7	CARVPGPSYEQYF	TGCGCCAGGGTCCCGGGACCGTCCTACGAGCAGTACTTC
NA	TRBD2	TRBV4-2	TRBJ2-5	CASSQVIAGEQETQYF	TGTGCCAGCAGCCAAGTAATAGCGGGAGAACAAGAGACCCAGTACTTC
few	NA	TRBV6-6	TRBJ1-4	CASSYSTAPNEKLFF	TGTGCCAGCAGTTACTCGACGGCACCTAATGAAAAACTGTTTTTT
many	TRBD1	TRBV28	TRBJ2-7	CASSAIGQGGSYEQYF	TGTGCCAGCAGTGCGATAGGACAGGGTGGCTCCTACGAGCAGTACTTC
many	NA	TRBV3-1	TRBJ2-3	CASSQGGTGPTDTQYF	TGTGCCAGCAGCCAAGGAGGTACGGGTCCAACAGATACGCAGTATTTT
NA	TRBD1	TRBV28	TRBJ2-2	CASSLSRGTGLFTGELFF	TGTGCCAGCAGTCTTTCCAGGGGGACAGGACTTTTCACCGGGGAGCTGTTTTTT
many	NA	TRBV12-3/TRBV12-4	TRBJ1-4	CASREGVNEKLFF	TGTGCCAGCAGAGAAGGGGTTAATGAAAAACTGTTTTTT
few	TRBD2	TRBV29-1	TRBJ2-3	CSVEDPKGRGDTQYF	TGCAGCGTTGAAGATCCCAAGGGGAGGGGAGATACGCAGTATTTT
many	NA	TRBV7-3	TRBJ2-7	CASSLSDSYEQYF	TGTGCCAGCAGCTTATCTGACAGCTACGAGCAGTACTTC
many	NA	TRBV28	TRBJ2-7	CASSLSLLEQYF	TGTGCCAGCAGTTTATCTCTATTGGAGCAGTACTTC
few	TRBD1	TRBV9	TRBJ1-2	CASSGGQGAYGYTF	TGTGCCAGCAGCGGGGGACAGGGGGCGTATGGCTACACCTTC
many	NA	TRBV28	TRBJ2-3	CASSFQGGDTQYF	TGTGCCAGCAGTTTTCAGGGAGGAGATACGCAGTATTTT
NA	TRBD2	TRBV19	TRBJ2-1	CASSRRGASGRGQGGHEQFF	TGTGCCAGTAGCCGGCGTGGGGCTAGCGGGAGGGGACAGGGTGGGCATGAGCAGTTCTTC
few	NA	TRBV11-2	TRBJ2-7	CASSLAGKSYEQYF	TGTGCCAGCAGCTTAGCGGGCAAATCCTACGAGCAGTACTTC
NA	NA	TRBV7-2	TRBJ1-2	CASSPERGKGYTF	TGTGCCAGCAGCCCGGAGAGGGGGAAAGGCTACACCTTC
NA	TRBD2	TRBV5-6	TRBJ2-1	CASSFSGRPHINEQFF	TGTGCCAGCAGCTTTAGCGGGCGGCCCCATATCAATGAGCAGTTCTTC